This paragraph reports one TCR beta chain. These data come from a study of blood T cell repertoires in COVID-19. On the study more broadly: From the United States, Italy and Spain came samples of acute and convalescent COVID-19.

Original data processing: Amplifying reference gene primers gave estimates of nucleated cell counts. Measured with immunoSEQ multiplex PCR; TCRdb has only the in-frame clones, and not every one. From that table come the V and J calls and clone size; the DNA was used to work out D and trimming. Seen here are fewer than 85,000 clones, over 70% observed once, and the top ten hold about 15%. Germline V lookup: CDR1 SGHTA, CDR2 FQGNSA. J gave up 4 bases and V 0 bases, and 7 bases lay outside the gene matches. The CDR3 contains 16 residues. The V gene is TRBV7-2, the J gene TRBJ1-2; 8 bases line up with TRBD1. The receptor comes from a woman aged 55-70 years with acute or convalescent COVID-19. The sequenced material came from peripheral blood. The CDR3 DNA is TGTGCCAGCAGCTTAGCCGGAGCAGGGGGCGGCTATGGCTACACCTTC. It codes for CASSLAGAGGGYGYTF.